The rows below give T cell receptor beta chains drawn from one sample of a study of cytomegalovirus exposure and HLA in healthy donors. The data were produced by immunoSEQ multiplex PCR, yet TCRdb's version contains in-frame clones alone and is incomplete. The table lists 55,000 to 65,000 clones, roughly nine tenths of them singletons, with roughly 1.2% in the top ten. What was sequenced was PBMCs. These receptors all stem from a man in his late teens or twenties in good health and CMV-seronegative. The CDR3 runs from the conserved cysteine through the conserved F or W. The D gene is left open where the match is weak.

cdr3_aa,d_call,j_call,v_call
CASSPRQGPDTQYF,.,TRBJ2-3,TRBV9
CASSRGSGNEQFF,TRBD2,TRBJ2-1,TRBV9
CASSSYTGVSYEQYF,TRBD1,TRBJ2-7,TRBV7-2
CASSFRRVQGGHNEQFF,.,TRBJ2-1,TRBV27
CASSPRQGPNTEAFF,TRBD1,TRBJ1-1,TRBV7-9
CASSLRHSYEQYF,.,TRBJ2-7,TRBV5-1
CASSWGTGIGTEAFF,TRBD1,TRBJ1-1,TRBV11-2
CASSSRGNEQFF,.,TRBJ2-1,TRBV5-1
CASGREATYEQYF,TRBD2,TRBJ2-7,TRBV6-5
CASSGRLEDEQFF,.,TRBJ2-1,TRBV7-3
CASSQPTDKSNYGYTF,.,TRBJ1-2,TRBV4-1
CASSLAGSSYEQYF,TRBD2,TRBJ2-7,TRBV4-2
CASSRLADYNEQFF,TRBD2,TRBJ2-1,TRBV6-5
CASSGSGTGELFF,.,TRBJ2-2,TRBV7-3
CASSPGGARSRETQYF,.,TRBJ2-5,TRBV7-2
CASSVTLGYEQFF,.,TRBJ2-1,TRBV27
CASSFVAETLFTDTQYF,.,TRBJ2-3,TRBV11-2
CASSSQGSLPAAGELFF,.,TRBJ2-2,TRBV4-1
CASSEKGAQFGYTF,TRBD1,TRBJ1-2,TRBV2
CASSVGQGEGQPQHF,TRBD1,TRBJ1-5,TRBV6-1
CASSVSRNTGELFF,.,TRBJ2-2,TRBV6-4
CASSLDRDNEQFF,.,TRBJ2-1,TRBV11-3
CASSQDSGTEAFF,.,TRBJ1-1,TRBV4-3
CASSPLGLAGGEQFF,TRBD2,TRBJ2-1,TRBV7-6
CASSYTGFQTQYF,.,TRBJ2-5,TRBV11-3
CAISDPLGGLSTDTQYF,.,TRBJ2-3,TRBV10-3
CASSPPLTGALSYEQYF,TRBD1,TRBJ2-7,TRBV5-8
CATSRDTGDGQPQHF,TRBD1,TRBJ1-5,TRBV15
CASTGGGNEQYF,.,TRBJ2-7,TRBV4-1
CASSLTSGIEGHEQFF,TRBD2,TRBJ2-1,TRBV27
CASSSVWGHAEAFF,.,TRBJ1-1,TRBV5-6
CASSPRTGGTEAFF,TRBD1,TRBJ1-1,TRBV18
CASSLNGGSFFPETQYF,.,TRBJ2-5,TRBV7-9
CASSDSGSGSYNEQFF,.,TRBJ2-1,TRBV6-4
CASRPGTGNEKLFF,TRBD1,TRBJ1-4,TRBV6-5
CASSPSGVPQETQYF,.,TRBJ2-5,TRBV19
CASVKAVGSYNEQFF,.,TRBJ2-1,TRBV27
CASSLARWAGTEAFF,.,TRBJ1-1,TRBV28
CASSDGAGGNQPQHF,.,TRBJ1-5,TRBV9
CASHQWKSDRGLSYEQYF,TRBD1,TRBJ2-7,TRBV2
CASRGDLAGEKDTQYF,TRBD2,TRBJ2-3,TRBV19
CASSKREVGVSTHDTQYF,TRBD2,TRBJ2-3,TRBV9
CASSGGDERITGELFF,.,TRBJ2-2,TRBV9
CASSVGSELLTDTQYF,.,TRBJ2-3,TRBV9
CASSLELRNTGELFF,.,TRBJ2-2,TRBV5-8
CASSRKEWGLYEQYF,.,TRBJ2-7,TRBV23-1
CASTWGRGLGEQFF,.,TRBJ2-1,TRBV19
CASRRTSGEQFF,TRBD2,TRBJ2-1,TRBV14
CASYTGTGGLNTQYF,TRBD1,TRBJ2-3,TRBV28
CASSFPRQGSYEQYF,TRBD1,TRBJ2-7,TRBV28
CASSLAAGPYEQYF,.,TRBJ2-7,TRBV5-1
CASSLEWEGAPANYGYTF,.,TRBJ1-2,TRBV7-9
CASSDSSGTPNQPQHF,.,TRBJ1-5,TRBV6-4
CASSLGPFINPYEQYF,.,TRBJ2-7,TRBV7-8
CASSSDLTGPNTEAFF,TRBD1,TRBJ1-1,TRBV5-1